These 24 T cell receptor beta chains were sequenced from one sample in a study of T cell changes during pregnancy in multiple sclerosis. The protocol was immunoSEQ multiplex PCR, while the TCRdb copy is restricted to in-frame clones and leaves out a portion. The sample includes 100,000 to 150,000 clones, approximately 93% of them seen just once. Source: peripheral blood, taken before pregnancy. The origin of the receptors is a female donor with multiple sclerosis, enrolled in a pregnancy study.

The chain uses TRBV7-3 and TRBJ2-3, with TRBD1 matching 7 bases. The germline V gene has CDR1 SGHTA and CDR2 FQGTGA. The CDR3 spans 16 residues. Trimming removed 0 bases from V and 2 bases from J; junction bases left unmatched: 5. The CDR3: CASSLTRQGATDTQYF. For the CDR3, the DNA is TGTGCCAGCAGCTTAACCCGACAGGGAGCCACAGATACGCAGTATTTT.

The chain recombines TRBV5-5 with TRBJ2-2; the D gene is possibly TRBD2 (6 bases). The CDR3 loop spans 14 amino acids. With 4 bases removed from V and 1 base from J, the gap between germline ends came to 8 bases. In germline, CDR1 is SGHKS, CDR2 YYEKEE (reference sequence). As DNA, the CDR3 is TGTGCCAGCAGCATGGGAGGGAACACCGGGGAGCTGTTTTTT. Its translation is CASSMGGNTGELFF. Based on the CDR3 plus reference TRBV5-5 and TRBJ2-2, the full variable domain is DAGVTQSPTHLIKTRGQQVTLRCSPISGHKSVSWYQQVLGQGPQFIFQYYEKEERGRGNFPDRFSARQFPNYSSELNVNALLLGDSALYLCASSMGGNTGELFFGEGSRLTVL.

This chain uses TRBV6-5 with TRBJ1-2, with 7 bases fitting TRBD1. With V trimmed by 7 bases and J by 5 bases, 4 bases remained unmatched. There are 12 residues in the CDR3. Germline-derived CDR1 and CDR2 are MNHEY and SVGAGI. CDR3 nucleotides: TGTGCCAGCAAGGGGACAGAATATGGCTACACCTTC. It yields the protein CASKGTEYGYTF.

The chain combines TRBV7-3 with TRBJ2-2, with D unclear. Germline lookup yields CDR1 SGHTA and CDR2 FQGTGA. The CDR3 has 15 residues. The V and J ends lost 2 bases and 1 base respectively, with 8 bases between them. CDR3 in DNA: TGTGCCAGCAGCTTACAGGCCGGGAACACCGGGGAGCTGTTTTTT. Encoded protein: CASSLQAGNTGELFF. Variable domain in full (rest from reference TRBV7-3 and TRBJ2-2): GAGVSQTPSNKVTEKGKYVELRCDPISGHTALYWYRQSLGQGPEFLIYFQGTGAADDSGLPNDRFFAVRPEGSVSTLKIQRTERGDSAVYLCASSLQAGNTGELFFGEGSRLTVL.

In DNA form, the CDR3 reads TGCGCCAGCAGCGAACTCGGGACAGGGACCTACGAGCAGTACTTC. Amino acid sequence: CASSELGTGTYEQYF. The chain is built from TRBV5-1 and TRBJ2-7; TRBD1 matches at 9 bases. Germline CDR1 reads SGHRS; CDR2 reads YFSETQ. The V segment lost 4 bases and the J segment 2 bases; nucleotides outside the gene matches: 7. The CDR3 totals 15 residues.

The chain is built from TRBV19 and TRBJ1-5, with 9 bases that match TRBD1. CDR3 length: 16 amino acids. With V trimmed by 5 bases and J by 6 bases, 11 bases remained unmatched. Per the germline V gene, CDR1 is LNHDA and CDR2 is SQIVND (reference sequence). The CDR3 reads CASSQQGARASQPQHF. DNA for the CDR3: TGTGCCAGTAGTCAACAGGGGGCCAGGGCGAGTCAGCCCCAGCATTTT. The whole variable domain, remainder taken from reference TRBV19 and TRBJ1-5, is DGGITQSPKYLFRKEGQNVTLSCEQNLNHDAMYWYRQDPGQGLRLIYYSQIVNDFQKGDIAEGYSVSREKKESFPLTVTSAQKNPTAFYLCASSQQGARASQPQHFGDGTRLSIL.

The CDR3 sequence is CASSLVVVRRTGELFF. In DNA, the CDR3 is TGCGCCAGCAGCCTGGTTGTTGTCAGGCGCACCGGGGAGCTGTTTTTT. The chain joins TRBV5-1 to TRBJ2-2; D not resolved. The CDR3 has 16 residues. Germline V gives CDR1 SGHRS, CDR2 YFSETQ. Trimming pared 4 bases from V and 4 bases from J, leaving 17 bases between.

On this clone itself: The sample carries other DNA sequences with the same CDR3. CDR3 protein: CASSLSGRAHEQYF. CDR3 bases: TGTGCCAGCAGTTTAAGCGGGAGGGCCCACGAGCAGTACTTC. The chain uses TRBV28 and TRBJ2-7, with 10 bases aligning to TRBD2. The CDR3 runs to 14 residues. The germline V gene has CDR1 MDHEN and CDR2 SYDVKM. V gave up 2 bases and J gave up 5 bases; unmatched junction bases: 3.

The genes are TRBV5-4 and TRBJ1-1; D remains unclear. V lost 1 base, J lost 5 bases, and 12 bases lay in between. The germline CDR1 and CDR2 sequences are SGHNT and YYREEE (reference sequence). This CDR3 contains 14 residues. This chain's CDR3 is CASSLNPAGTEAFF. Written as DNA, the CDR3 is TGTGCCAGCAGCTTGAACCCGGCGGGGACTGAAGCTTTCTTT.

The chain employs TRBV5-5 and TRBJ1-1; 7 bases agree with TRBD1. Germline CDR1 and CDR2: SGHKS and YYEKEE (reference sequence). Trimming took 4 bases from V and 5 from J; bases not matched to a gene: 8. The CDR3 contains 14 residues. The CDR3 here is CASSIRQGRTEAFF. CDR3 DNA: TGTGCCAGCAGCATTCGACAGGGTCGGACTGAAGCTTTCTTT.

The V call is TRBV28, the J call TRBJ1-5, with a weak D call TRBD1 (6 bases). Trimming left V 5 bases short and J 11 bases short, with 13 bases between. This CDR3 region has 12 residues. Per the germline V gene, CDR1 is MDHEN and CDR2 is SYDVKM. CDR3 coding DNA: TGTGCCAGCAGTGCCACAGGGATGGCCCAGCATTTT. It translates to CASSATGMAQHF.

The chain has TRBV9 and TRBJ2-1; 7 nucleotides agree with TRBD1. Unmatched junction bases numbered 4, after V lost 4 bases and J lost 0 bases. CDR3 length equals 15 residues. The germline CDR1 and CDR2 sequences are SGDLS and YYNGEE. CDR3: CASSPRDSSYNEQFF. CDR3 coding DNA: TGTGCCAGCAGCCCCCGGGACAGCTCCTACAATGAGCAGTTCTTC.

V is TRBV6-5 and J is TRBJ2-5; 8 nucleotides agree with TRBD1. This CDR3 contains 15 residues. V dropped 5 bases and J dropped 5; count of bases not matched to a gene: 10. The germline V gene encodes CDR1 MNHEY and CDR2 SVGAGI. The DNA for the CDR3 is TGTGCCAGCAGTGGCTCGACAGGGGAGGTGGAGACCCAGTACTTC. Translating it yields CASSGSTGEVETQYF.

The rearrangement links TRBV27 to TRBJ2-1; D is perhaps TRBD1 (6 bases). Trimming pared 3 bases from V and 6 bases from J, leaving 18 bases between. The CDR3 spans 16 residues. Germline V CDR1 and CDR2: MNHEY, SMNVEV (reference sequence). CDR3 region: CASSFRGTSPANEQFF. As DNA, the CDR3 is TGTGCCAGCAGTTTTAGGGGGACCTCTCCAGCCAATGAGCAGTTCTTC.

The chain uses TRBV27 and TRBJ2-1; 9 nucleotides match TRBD2. Looked up from germline, CDR1 is MNHEY and CDR2 is SMNVEV (reference sequence). Trimming cost V 10 bases and J 7 bases; bases outside gene matches: 11. The CDR3 extends over 14 amino acids. In DNA, the CDR3 is TGTGCCATCTCAGCGGGAGGTAAGGGGAATGAGCAGTTCTTC. This encodes CAISAGGKGNEQFF.

This chain uses TRBV28 with TRBJ1-2, with D possibly matching TRBD1 (5 bases). The CDR3 consists of 14 residues. Germline assignment: CDR1 MDHEN and CDR2 SYDVKM. The V end was cut by 8 bases, the J end by 5 bases, with 18 bases between. The CDR3 loop reads CASRTPTVSYGYTF. CDR3 sequence (DNA): TGTGCCAGCCGTACTCCGACAGTCAGTTATGGCTACACCTTC.

V usage is TRBV14 and J usage is TRBJ2-5; TRBD2 aligns across 10 bases. J lost 4 bases, V lost 4 bases, and 9 bases had no gene match. CDR1 SGHDN and CDR2 FVKESK come from the germline V gene. This CDR3 has 16 amino acids. The CDR3, as DNA: TGTGCCAGCAGCCGAGGGGGACTAGCGTTGAGAGAGACCCAGTACTTC. This codes for CASSRGGLALRETQYF. Using reference TRBV14 and TRBJ2-5 for the parts outside the CDR3, the full variable domain is EAGVTQFPSHSVIEKGQTVTLRCDPISGHDNLYWYRRVMGKEIKFLLHFVKESKQDESGMPNNRFLAERTGGTYSTLKVQPAELEDSGVYFCASSRGGLALRETQYFGPGTRLLVL.

The chain uses TRBV5-8 and TRBJ2-2, with TRBD2 matching over 7 bases. This CDR3 region has 14 residues. Trimming removed 3 bases from V and 5 bases from J; junction bases left unmatched: 4. CDR1 is SGHTS and CDR2 is YDEGEE in the germline V gene. CDR3 amino acids: CASSSGLITGELFF. The CDR3 coding sequence is TGTGCCAGCAGCTCGGGACTAATAACCGGGGAGCTGTTTTTT.

This clone was observed a handful of times. The rearrangement links TRBV7-3 to TRBJ1-1; weak D call: TRBD1 (5 bases). The germline V and J ends were trimmed by 5 bases and 1 base, with 8 bases remaining between them. This CDR3 comprises 13 residues. Germline V gives CDR1 SGHTA, CDR2 FQGTGA. CDR3 DNA sequence: TGTGCCAGCAGCAGACAGAAGAACACTGAAGCTTTCTTT. Protein: CASSRQKNTEAFF.

This clone has just one count. The junction shows a germline mismatch at one end, possibly a read error. The gene calls are TRBV5-1 and TRBJ2-3, with 10 bases fitting TRBD2. CDR3 length equals 14 residues. The germline V gene encodes CDR1 SGHRS and CDR2 YFSETQ. The CDR3 loop reads CASSLDRLAGGRDF. The CDR3 region has the DNA TGCGCCAGCAGCTTGGACCGTTTAGCGGGAGGAAGGGATTTT.

V gene TRBV2 combines with J gene TRBJ2-3, with D possibly TRBD2 on 7 matching bases. Trimming took 5 bases from V and 3 from J, leaving 18 bases between them. The germline CDR1 and CDR2 sequences are SNHLY and FYNNEI. The CDR3 covers 16 residues. The CDR3 DNA follows: TGTGCCAGCAGTCGGGGGGCGGGGATCCTTACAGATACGCAGTATTTT. Its protein product is CASSRGAGILTDTQYF.

The chain combines TRBV5-1 with TRBJ2-7; 7 bases map to TRBD2. V was clipped by 5 bases and J by 2 bases; unmatched bases: 7. The CDR3 is made up of 14 amino acids. Germline lookup yields CDR1 SGHRS and CDR2 YFSETQ. The CDR3: CASSYASGAYEQYF. In DNA, the CDR3 is TGCGCCAGCAGTTACGCTAGCGGCGCCTACGAGCAGTACTTC.

This chain's CDR3 is CATSRDQTRRETQYF. CDR3 DNA: TGTGCCACCAGCAGAGACCAGACCAGGAGGGAGACCCAGTACTTC. This chain links TRBV15 with TRBJ2-5, with a weak D call TRBD2 (5 bases). This CDR3 comprises 15 residues. Germline V gene data show CDR1 as LNHNV and CDR2 as YYDKDF (reference sequence). Between the trimmed V and J ends, which lost 0 bases and 5 bases, there was a span of 13 bases. Looking up the rest from reference TRBV15 and TRBJ2-5 gives the full variable domain: DAMVIQNPRYQVTQFGKPVTLSCSQTLNHNVMYWYQQKSSQAPKLLFHYYDKDFNNEADTPDNFQSRRPNTSFCFLDIRSPGLGDTAMYLCATSRDQTRRETQYFGPGTRLLVL.

CDR3 DNA: TGCGCAGCCAGTGAGACTAGCGTCTACAATGAGCAGTTCTTC. Translated: CAASETSVYNEQFF. The genes are TRBV4-1 and TRBJ2-1; 8 positions match TRBD2. Germline-derived CDR1 and CDR2 are MGHRA and YSYEKL. The CDR3 loop spans 14 amino acids.